This T cell receptor (beta chain) was documented in a study of shared clonotypes between healthy human individuals. Overall study results and limits: Non-shared clonotypes displayed generation probabilities falling below those of clonotypes present in all four donors.

Samples underwent the assay at deep level. Per the authors' pipeline: Junction-only immunoSEQ sequences carried no quality scores, so filtering differed. Assay used: immunoSEQ multiplex PCR; TCRdb lists only in-frame clones, some missing. That table furnishes V, J and clone size, whereas the DNA furnished D and trimming. The sample consists of roughly 2.1 million clones, approximately 94% of them appearing once. With respect to this clone: Its target is not known.

CD45RO-negative cells were positively selected for CCR7, leaving out terminally differentiated effector memory CD45RA+ cells. Donors comprised only Caucasian adults living in Nashville, Tennessee. V was pared by 7 bases and J by 3 bases, with 19 bases between. The CDR3 runs 15 residues. Germline V gene data show CDR1 as MGHRA and CDR2 as YSYEKL. The clonotype was recovered from a man between 18 and 35 years old in good health. Some clones in this sample may be carry-over from other donors' samples. The sequenced material came from naive CD8+ T cells from PBMCs. The V call is TRBV4-1, the J call TRBJ2-7; perhaps D is TRBD1 or TRBD2 (5 bases each). CDR3 DNA sequence: TGCGCCAGCACATACCGGGAAGGGGAGTTCTACGAGCAGTACTTC. It encodes CASTYREGEFYEQYF.